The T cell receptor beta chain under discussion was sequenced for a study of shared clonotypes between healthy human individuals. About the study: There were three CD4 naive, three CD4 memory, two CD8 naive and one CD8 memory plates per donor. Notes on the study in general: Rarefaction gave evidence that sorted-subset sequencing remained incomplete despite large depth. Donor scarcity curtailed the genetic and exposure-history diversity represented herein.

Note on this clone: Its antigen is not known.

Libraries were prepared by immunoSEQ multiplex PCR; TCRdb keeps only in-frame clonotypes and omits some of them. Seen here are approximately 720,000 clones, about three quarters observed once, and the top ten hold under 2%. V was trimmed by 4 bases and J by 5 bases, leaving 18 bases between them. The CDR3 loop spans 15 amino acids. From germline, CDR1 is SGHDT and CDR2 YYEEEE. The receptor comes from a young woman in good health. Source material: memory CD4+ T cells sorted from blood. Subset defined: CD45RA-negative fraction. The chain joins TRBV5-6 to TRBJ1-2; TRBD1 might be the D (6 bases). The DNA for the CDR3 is TGTGCCAGCAGCCCAAGGGGGGCAGGGAAGTATGGCTACACCTTC. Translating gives CASSPRGAGKYGYTF.